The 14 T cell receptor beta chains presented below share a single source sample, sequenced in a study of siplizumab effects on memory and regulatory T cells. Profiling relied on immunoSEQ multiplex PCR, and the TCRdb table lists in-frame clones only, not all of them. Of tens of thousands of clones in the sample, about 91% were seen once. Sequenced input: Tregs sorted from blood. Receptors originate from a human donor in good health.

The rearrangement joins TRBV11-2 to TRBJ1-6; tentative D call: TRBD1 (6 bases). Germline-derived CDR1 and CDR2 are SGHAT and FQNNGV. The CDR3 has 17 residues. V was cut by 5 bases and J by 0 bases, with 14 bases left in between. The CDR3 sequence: CASSHHRASSYNSPLHF. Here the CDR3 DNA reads TGTGCCAGCAGCCACCACAGGGCTAGCTCCTATAATTCACCCCTCCACTTT.

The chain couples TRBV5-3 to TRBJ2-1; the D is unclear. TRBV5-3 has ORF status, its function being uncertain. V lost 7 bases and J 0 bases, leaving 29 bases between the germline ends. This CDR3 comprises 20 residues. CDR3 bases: TGTGCCAGATTCCCTGTTTATCCCGTCCAGGATAAGAGCTCCTACAATGAGCAGTTCTTC. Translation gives CARFPVYPVQDKSSYNEQFF.

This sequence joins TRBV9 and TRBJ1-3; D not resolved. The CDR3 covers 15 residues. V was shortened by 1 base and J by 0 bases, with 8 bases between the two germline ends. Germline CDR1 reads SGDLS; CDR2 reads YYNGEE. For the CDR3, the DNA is TGTGCCAGCAGCGTAACGTTGAGCTCTGGAAACACCATATATTTT. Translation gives CASSVTLSSGNTIYF.

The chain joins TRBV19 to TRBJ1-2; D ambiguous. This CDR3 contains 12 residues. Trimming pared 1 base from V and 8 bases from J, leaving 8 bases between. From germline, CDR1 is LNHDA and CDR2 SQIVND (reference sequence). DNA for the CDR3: TGTGCCAGTAGTATAGCCGGGGTAGGCTACACCTTC. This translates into CASSIAGVGYTF. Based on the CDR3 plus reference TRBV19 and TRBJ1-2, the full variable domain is DGGITQSPKYLFRKEGQNVTLSCEQNLNHDAMYWYRQDPGQGLRLIYYSQIVNDFQKGDIAEGYSVSREKKESFPLTVTSAQKNPTAFYLCASSIAGVGYTFGSGTRLTVV.

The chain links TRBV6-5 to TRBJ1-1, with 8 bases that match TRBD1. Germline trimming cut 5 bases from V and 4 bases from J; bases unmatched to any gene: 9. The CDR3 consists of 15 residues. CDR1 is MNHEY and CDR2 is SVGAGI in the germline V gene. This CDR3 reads CASSLGTGGTTEAFF. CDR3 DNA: TGTGCCAGCAGTCTCGGGACAGGAGGAACCACTGAAGCTTTCTTT.

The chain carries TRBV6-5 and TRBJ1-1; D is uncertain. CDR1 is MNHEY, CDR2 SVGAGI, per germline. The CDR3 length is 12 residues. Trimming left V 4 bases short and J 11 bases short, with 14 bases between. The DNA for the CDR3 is TGTGCCAGCAGTTCAGGACGACTCGGGGCTTTCTTT. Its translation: CASSSGRLGAFF.

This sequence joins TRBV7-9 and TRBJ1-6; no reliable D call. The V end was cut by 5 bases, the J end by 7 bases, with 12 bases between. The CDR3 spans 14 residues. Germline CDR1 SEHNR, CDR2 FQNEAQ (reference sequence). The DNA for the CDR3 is TGTGCCAGCAGCAGGGATGGGTTGAATTCACCCCTCCACTTT. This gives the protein CASSRDGLNSPLHF.

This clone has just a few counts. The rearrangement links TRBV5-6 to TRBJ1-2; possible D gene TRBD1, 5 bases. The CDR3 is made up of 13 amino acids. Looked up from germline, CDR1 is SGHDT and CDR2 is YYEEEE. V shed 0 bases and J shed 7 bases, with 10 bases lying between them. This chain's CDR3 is CASSLVQGGGYTF. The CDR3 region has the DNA TGTGCCAGCAGCTTGGTGCAGGGTGGTGGCTACACCTTC.

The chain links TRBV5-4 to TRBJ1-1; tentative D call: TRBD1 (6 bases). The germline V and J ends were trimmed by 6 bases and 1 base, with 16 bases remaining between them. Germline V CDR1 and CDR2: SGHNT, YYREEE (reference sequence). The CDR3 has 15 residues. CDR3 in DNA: TGTGCCAGCAACCCTTTAGGGGGGGGGAACACTGAAGCTTTCTTT. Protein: CASNPLGGGNTEAFF.

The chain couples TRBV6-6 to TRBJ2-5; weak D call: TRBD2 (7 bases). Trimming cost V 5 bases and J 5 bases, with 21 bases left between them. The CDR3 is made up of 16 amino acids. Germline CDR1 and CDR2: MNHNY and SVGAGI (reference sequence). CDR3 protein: CASSRRPGGVWETQYF. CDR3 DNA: TGTGCCAGCAGTCGTAGACCGGGGGGCGTCTGGGAGACCCAGTACTTC.

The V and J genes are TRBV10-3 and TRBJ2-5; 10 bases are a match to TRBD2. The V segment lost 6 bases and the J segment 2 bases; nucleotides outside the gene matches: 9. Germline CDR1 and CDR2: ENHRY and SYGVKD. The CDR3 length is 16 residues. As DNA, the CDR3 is TGTGCCATCAGACCAACCCTAGCGGGGGAACAAGAGACCCAGTACTTC. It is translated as CAIRPTLAGEQETQYF.

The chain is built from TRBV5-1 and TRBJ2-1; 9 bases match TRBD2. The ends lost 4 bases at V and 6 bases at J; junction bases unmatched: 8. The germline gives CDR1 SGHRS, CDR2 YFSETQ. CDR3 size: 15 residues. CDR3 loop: CASSPGGTSPNEQFF. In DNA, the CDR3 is TGCGCCAGCAGCCCGGGGGGGACTAGCCCCAATGAGCAGTTCTTC.

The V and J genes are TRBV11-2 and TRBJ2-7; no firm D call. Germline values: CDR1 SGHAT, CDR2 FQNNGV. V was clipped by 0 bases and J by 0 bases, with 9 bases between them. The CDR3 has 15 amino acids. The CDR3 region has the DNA TGTGCCAGCAGCTTAGAAGGCGGAACCTCCTACGAGCAGTACTTC. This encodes CASSLEGGTSYEQYF.

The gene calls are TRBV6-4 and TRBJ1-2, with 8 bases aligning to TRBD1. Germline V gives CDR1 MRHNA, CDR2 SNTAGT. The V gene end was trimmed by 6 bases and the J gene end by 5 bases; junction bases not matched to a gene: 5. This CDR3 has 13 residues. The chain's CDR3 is CASRETGGYGYTF. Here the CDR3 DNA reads TGTGCCAGCAGAGAAACAGGGGGATATGGCTACACCTTC.